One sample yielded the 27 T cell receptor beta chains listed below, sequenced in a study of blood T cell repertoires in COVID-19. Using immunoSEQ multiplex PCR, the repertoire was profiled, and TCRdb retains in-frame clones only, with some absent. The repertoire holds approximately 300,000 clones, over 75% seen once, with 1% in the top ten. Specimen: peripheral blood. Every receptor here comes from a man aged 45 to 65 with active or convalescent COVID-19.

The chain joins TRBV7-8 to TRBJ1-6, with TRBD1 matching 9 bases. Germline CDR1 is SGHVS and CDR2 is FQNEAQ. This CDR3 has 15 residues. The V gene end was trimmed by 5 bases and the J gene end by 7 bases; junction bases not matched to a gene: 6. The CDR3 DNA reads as TGTGCCAGCAGCCTAAGACAGGGGGGGAATTCACCCCTCCACTTT. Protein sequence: CASSLRQGGNSPLHF.

Written as DNA, the CDR3 is TGTGCCATCGGGGAGAGGGAAAAACTGTTTTTT. Amino acid sequence: CAIGEREKLFF. V and J are TRBV7-4 and TRBJ1-4; no firm D call. Trimming took 10 bases from V and 8 from J, leaving 11 bases between them. This CDR3 spans 11 amino acids. CDR1 and CDR2 from the germline V gene are SGHVT and SQSDAQ.

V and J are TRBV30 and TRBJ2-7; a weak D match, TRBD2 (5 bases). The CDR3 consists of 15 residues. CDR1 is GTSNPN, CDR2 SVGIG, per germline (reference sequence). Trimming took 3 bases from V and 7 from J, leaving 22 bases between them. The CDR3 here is CAWRKASLAGVEQYF. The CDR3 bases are TGTGCCTGGAGGAAAGCTTCCCTAGCCGGGGTTGAGCAGTACTTC.

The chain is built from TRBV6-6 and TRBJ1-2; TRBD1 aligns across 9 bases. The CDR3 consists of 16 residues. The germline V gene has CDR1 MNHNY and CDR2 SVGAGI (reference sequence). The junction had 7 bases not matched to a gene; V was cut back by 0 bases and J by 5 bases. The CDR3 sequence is CASSYSWTGDPYGYTF. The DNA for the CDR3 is TGTGCCAGCAGTTACTCGTGGACAGGGGACCCGTATGGCTACACCTTC.

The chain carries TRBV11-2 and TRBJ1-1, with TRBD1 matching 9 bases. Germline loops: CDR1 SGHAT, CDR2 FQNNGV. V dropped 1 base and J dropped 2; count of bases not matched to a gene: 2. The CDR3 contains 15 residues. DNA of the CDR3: TGTGCCAGCAGCTTAGGGGGACAGGGCAACACTGAAGCTTTCTTT. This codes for CASSLGGQGNTEAFF.

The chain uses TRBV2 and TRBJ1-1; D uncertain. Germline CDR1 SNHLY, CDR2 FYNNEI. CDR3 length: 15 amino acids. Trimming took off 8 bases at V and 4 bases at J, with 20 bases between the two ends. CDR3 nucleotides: TGTGCCAGCTCCAAGGAAGGCGCGGCCAGCACTGAAGCTTTCTTT. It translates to CASSKEGAASTEAFF.

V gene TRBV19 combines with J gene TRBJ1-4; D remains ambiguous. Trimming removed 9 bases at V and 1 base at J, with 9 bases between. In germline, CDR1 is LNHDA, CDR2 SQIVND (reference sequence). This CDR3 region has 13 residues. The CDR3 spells CASRKGTNEKLFF. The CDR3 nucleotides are TGTGCCAGCAGGAAAGGAACTAATGAAAAACTGTTTTTT. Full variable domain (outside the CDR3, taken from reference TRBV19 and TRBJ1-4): DGGITQSPKYLFRKEGQNVTLSCEQNLNHDAMYWYRQDPGQGLRLIYYSQIVNDFQKGDIAEGYSVSREKKESFPLTVTSAQKNPTAFYLCASRKGTNEKLFFGSGTQLSVL.

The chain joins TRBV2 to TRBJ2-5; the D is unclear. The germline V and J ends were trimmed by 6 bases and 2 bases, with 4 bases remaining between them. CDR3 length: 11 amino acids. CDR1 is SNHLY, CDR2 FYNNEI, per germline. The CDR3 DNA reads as TGTGCCAGCAGCTTGCAAGAGACCCAGTACTTC. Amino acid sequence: CASSLQETQYF.

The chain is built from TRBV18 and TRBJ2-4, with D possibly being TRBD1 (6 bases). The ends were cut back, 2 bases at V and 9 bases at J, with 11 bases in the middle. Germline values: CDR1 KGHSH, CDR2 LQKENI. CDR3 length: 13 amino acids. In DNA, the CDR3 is TGTGCCAGCTCACCATCAGGGGAAGGCATTCAGTACTTC. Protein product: CASSPSGEGIQYF. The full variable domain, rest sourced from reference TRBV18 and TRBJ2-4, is NAGVMQNPRHLVRRRGQEARLRCSPMKGHSHVYWYRQLPEEGLKFMVYLQKENIIDESGMPKERFSAEFPKEGPSILRIQQVVRGDSAAYFCASSPSGEGIQYFGAGTRLSVL.

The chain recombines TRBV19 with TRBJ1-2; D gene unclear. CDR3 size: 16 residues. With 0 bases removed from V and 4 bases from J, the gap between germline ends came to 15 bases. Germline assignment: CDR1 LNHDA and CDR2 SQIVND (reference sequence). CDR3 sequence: CASSIDLAPIRYGYTF. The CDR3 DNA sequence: TGTGCCAGTAGTATAGATCTTGCGCCAATCCGCTATGGCTACACCTTC.

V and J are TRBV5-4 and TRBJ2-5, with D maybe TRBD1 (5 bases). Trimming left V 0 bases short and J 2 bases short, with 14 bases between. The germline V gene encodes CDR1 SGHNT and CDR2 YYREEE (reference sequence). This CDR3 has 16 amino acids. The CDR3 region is CASSLGWGADQETQYF. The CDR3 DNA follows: TGTGCCAGCAGCTTGGGGTGGGGCGCGGATCAAGAGACCCAGTACTTC. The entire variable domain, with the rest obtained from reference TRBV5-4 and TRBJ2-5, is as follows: ETGVTQSPTHLIKTRGQQVTLRCSSQSGHNTVSWYQQALGQGPQFIFQYYREEENGRGNFPPRFSGLQFPNYSSELNVNALELDDSALYLCASSLGWGADQETQYFGPGTRLLVL.

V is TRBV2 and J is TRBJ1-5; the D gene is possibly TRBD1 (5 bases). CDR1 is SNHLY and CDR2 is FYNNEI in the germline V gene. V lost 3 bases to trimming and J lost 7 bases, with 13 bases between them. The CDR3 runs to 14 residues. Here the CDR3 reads CASSEGPFGQPQHF. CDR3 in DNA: TGTGCCAGCAGTGAGGGGCCTTTTGGACAGCCCCAGCATTTT.

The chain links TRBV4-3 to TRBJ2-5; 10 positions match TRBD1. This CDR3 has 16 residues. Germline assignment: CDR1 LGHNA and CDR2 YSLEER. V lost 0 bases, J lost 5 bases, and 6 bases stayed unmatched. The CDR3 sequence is CASSQDPGQGWETQYF. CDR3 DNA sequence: TGCGCCAGCAGCCAAGATCCGGGACAGGGGTGGGAGACCCAGTACTTC.

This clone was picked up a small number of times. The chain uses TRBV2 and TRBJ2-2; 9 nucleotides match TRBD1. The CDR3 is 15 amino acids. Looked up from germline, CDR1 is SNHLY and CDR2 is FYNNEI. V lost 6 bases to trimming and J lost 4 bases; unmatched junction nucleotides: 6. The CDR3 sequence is CASRVRDRATGELFF. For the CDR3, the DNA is TGTGCCAGCAGGGTCCGGGACAGGGCCACCGGGGAGCTGTTTTTT.

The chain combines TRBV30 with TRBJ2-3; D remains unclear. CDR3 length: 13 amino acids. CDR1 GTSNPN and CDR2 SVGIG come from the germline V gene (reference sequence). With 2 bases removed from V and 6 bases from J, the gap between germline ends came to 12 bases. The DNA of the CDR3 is TGTGCCTGGAGTCGCCCGAGTTCTGATACGCAGTATTTT. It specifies CAWSRPSSDTQYF.

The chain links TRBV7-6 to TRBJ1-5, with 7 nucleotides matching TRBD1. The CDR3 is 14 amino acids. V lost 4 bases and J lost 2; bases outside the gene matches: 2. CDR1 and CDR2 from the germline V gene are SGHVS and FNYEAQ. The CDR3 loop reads CASSSGQGNQPQHF. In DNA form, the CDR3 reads TGTGCCAGCAGCTCCGGACAGGGCAATCAGCCCCAGCATTTT. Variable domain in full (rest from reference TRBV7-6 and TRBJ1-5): GAGVSQSPRYKVTKRGQDVALRCDPISGHVSLYWYRQALGQGPEFLTYFNYEAQQDKSGLPNDRFSAERPEGSISTLTIQRTEQRDSAMYRCASSSGQGNQPQHFGDGTRLSIL.

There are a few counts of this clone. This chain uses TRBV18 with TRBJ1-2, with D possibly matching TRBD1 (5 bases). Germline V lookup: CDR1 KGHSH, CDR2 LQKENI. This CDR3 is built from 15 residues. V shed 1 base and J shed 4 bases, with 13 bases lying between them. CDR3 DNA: TGTGCCAGCTCACCACGGCAGGGCCTTAGCTATGGCTACACCTTC. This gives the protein CASSPRQGLSYGYTF.

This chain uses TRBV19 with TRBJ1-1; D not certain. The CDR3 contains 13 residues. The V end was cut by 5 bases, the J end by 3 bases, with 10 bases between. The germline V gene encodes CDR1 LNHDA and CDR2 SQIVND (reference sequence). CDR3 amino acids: CASSVGPDTEAFF. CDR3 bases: TGTGCCAGTAGTGTTGGTCCGGACACTGAAGCTTTCTTT.

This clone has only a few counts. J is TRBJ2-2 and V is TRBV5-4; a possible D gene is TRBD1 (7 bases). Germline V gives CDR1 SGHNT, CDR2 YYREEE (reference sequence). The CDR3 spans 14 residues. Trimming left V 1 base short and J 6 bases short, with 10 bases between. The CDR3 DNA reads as TGTGCCAGCAGCTTGCCAGGGGGGTCCGGGGAGCTGTTTTTT. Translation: CASSLPGGSGELFF.

The CDR3 DNA reads TGTGCCAGCAGCCACCTCCTCCCGCGAGAAGCTTTCTTT. The encoded protein is CASSHLLPREAFF. The rearrangement uses TRBV6-5 and TRBJ1-1; D uncertain. This CDR3 contains 13 residues. Germline lookup yields CDR1 MNHEY and CDR2 SVGAGI. The V gene lost 6 bases and the J gene lost 8 bases, with 16 bases spanning the gap.

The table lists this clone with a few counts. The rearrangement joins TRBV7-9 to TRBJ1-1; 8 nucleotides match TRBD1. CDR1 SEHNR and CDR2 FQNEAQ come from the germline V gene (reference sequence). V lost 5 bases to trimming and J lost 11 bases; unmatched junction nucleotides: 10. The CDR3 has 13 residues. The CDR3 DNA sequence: TGTGCCAGCAGCGCCGGACAGGGCTCAAGCGCTTTCTTT. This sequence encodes CASSAGQGSSAFF. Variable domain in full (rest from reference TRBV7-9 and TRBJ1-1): DTGVSQNPRHKITKRGQNVTFRCDPISEHNRLYWYRQTLGQGPEFLTYFQNEAQLEKSRLLSDRFSAERPKGSFSTLEIQRTEQGDSAMYLCASSAGQGSSAFFGQGTRLTVV.

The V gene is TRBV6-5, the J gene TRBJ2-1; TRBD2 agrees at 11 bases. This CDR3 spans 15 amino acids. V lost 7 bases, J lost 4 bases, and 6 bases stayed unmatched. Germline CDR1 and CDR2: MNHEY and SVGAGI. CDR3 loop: CASTMASGGYNEQFF. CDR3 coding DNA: TGTGCCAGCACCATGGCTAGCGGGGGGTACAATGAGCAGTTCTTC.

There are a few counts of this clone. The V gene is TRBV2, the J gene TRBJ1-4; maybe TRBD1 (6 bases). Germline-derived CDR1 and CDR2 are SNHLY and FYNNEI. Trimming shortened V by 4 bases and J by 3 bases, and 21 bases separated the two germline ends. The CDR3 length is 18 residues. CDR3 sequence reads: CASSGPFGGAGANEKLFF. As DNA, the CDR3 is TGTGCCAGCAGTGGCCCGTTTGGGGGGGCCGGAGCTAATGAAAAACTGTTTTTT.

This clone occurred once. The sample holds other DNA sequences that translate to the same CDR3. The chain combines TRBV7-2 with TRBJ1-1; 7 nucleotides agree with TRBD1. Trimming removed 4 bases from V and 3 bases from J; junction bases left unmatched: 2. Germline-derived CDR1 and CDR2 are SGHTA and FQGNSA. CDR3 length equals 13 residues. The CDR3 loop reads CASSSQGDTEAFF. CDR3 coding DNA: TGTGCCAGCAGCTCGCAGGGGGACACTGAAGCTTTCTTT.

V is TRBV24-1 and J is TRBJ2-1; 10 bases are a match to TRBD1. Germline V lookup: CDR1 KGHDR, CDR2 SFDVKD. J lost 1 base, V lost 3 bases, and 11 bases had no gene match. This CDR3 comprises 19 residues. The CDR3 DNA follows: TGTGCCACCAGTGATGTACTTGGGACAGGGGTCGGGTCCTACAATGAGCAGTTCTTC. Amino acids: CATSDVLGTGVGSYNEQFF.

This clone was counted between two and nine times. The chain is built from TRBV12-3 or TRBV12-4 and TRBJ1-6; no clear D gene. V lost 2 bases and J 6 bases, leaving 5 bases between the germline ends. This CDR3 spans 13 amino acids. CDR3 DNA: TGTGCCAGCAGTTTATCAGTTAATTCACCCCTCCACTTT. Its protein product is CASSLSVNSPLHF.

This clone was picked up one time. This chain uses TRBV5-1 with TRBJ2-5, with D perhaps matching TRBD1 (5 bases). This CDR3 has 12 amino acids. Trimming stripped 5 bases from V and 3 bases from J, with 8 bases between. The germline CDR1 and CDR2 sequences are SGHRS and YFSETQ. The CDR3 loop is CASSVGEETQYF. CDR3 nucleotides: TGCGCCAGCAGTGTAGGGGAAGAGACCCAGTACTTC.